The clone carrying this TCR beta chain was observed a single time. Its target is unknown. The data stem from a study of CD8 T cells in Susac syndrome. General study findings and limits: The study acknowledged a relatively small number of individuals in its TCR sequencing and HLA analysis.

RNA in amounts of roughly 0.45 to 1 ug was reverse transcribed with random hexamers. The CDR3 of TCR beta was amplified by immunoSEQ multiplex PCR across 54 Vbeta and 13 Jbeta. TCRdb re-derived calls from the immunoSEQ multiplex PCR reads in MiXCR, one entry per CDR3 protein. The sample records about 190,000 distinct CDR3 sequences, about 91% being singletons. The sequence came from a human donor with Susac syndrome. The sample comprised CD4+ T cells from PBMCs.

The CDR3: CASSSSGRPSSGNTIYF. CDR3 in DNA: TGTGCCAGCAGCTCCAGCGGACGGCCGAGCTCTGGAAACACCATATATTTT. This chain uses TRBV9 with TRBJ1-3; unclear D gene. The germline V gene has CDR1 SGDLS and CDR2 YYNGEE. Trimming stripped 4 bases from V and 0 bases from J, with 17 bases between. The CDR3 totals 17 residues.